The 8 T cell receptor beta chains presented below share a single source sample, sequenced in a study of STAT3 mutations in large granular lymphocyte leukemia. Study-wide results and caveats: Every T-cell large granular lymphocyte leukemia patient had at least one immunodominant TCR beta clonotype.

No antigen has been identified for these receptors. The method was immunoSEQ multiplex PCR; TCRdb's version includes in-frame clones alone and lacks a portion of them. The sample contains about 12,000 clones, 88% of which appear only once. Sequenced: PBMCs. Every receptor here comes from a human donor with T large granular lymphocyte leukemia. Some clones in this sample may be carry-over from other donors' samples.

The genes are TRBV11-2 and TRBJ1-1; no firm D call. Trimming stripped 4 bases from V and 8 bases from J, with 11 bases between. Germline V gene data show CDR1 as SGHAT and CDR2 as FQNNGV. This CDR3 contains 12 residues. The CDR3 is CASSSSWGEAFF. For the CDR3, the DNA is TGTGCCAGCAGCTCCTCATGGGGAGAAGCTTTCTTT.

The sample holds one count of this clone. The CDR3, as DNA: TGTGCCACCAGCAGAGATCCCCCGACGGATCAGCCCCAGCATTTT. Translating it yields CATSRDPPTDQPQHF. The rearrangement uses TRBV15 and TRBJ1-5; D unresolved. The CDR3 consists of 15 residues. The V end lost 0 bases, the J end lost 5 bases, and 11 bases lay between the germline ends. Germline CDR1 is LNHNV and CDR2 is YYDKDF (reference sequence).

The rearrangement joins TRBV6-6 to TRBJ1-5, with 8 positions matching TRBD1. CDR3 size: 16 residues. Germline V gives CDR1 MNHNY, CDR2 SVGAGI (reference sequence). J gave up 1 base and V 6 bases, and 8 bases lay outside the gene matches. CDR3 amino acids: CASSPGTGSSNQPQHF. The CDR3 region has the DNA TGTGCCAGCAGCCCCGGGACAGGATCAAGCAATCAGCCCCAGCATTTT.

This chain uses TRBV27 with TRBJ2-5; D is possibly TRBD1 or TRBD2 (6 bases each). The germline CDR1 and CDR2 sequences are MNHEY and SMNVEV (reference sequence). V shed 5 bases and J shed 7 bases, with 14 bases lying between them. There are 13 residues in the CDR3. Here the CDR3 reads CASSTTQGGTQYF. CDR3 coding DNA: TGTGCCAGCAGTACAACACAGGGAGGGACCCAGTACTTC.

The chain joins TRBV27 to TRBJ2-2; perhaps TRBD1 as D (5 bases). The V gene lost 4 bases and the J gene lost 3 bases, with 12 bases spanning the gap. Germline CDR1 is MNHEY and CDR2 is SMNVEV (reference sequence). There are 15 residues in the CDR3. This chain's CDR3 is CASSSGFLDTGELFF. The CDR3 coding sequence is TGTGCCAGCAGTTCAGGGTTTTTAGACACCGGGGAGCTGTTTTTT.

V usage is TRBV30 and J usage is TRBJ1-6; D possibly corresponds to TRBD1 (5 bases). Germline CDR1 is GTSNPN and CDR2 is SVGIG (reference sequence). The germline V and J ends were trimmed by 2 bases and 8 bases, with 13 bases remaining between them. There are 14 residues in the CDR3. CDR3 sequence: CAWSLGAGYSPLHF. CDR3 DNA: TGTGCCTGGAGTTTAGGGGCAGGATATTCACCCCTCCACTTT.

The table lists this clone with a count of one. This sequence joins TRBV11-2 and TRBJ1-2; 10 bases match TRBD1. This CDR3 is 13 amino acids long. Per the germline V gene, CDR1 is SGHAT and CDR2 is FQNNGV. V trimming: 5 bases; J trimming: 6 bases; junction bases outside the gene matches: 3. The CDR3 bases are TGTGCCAGCAGCCTCGGACAGGGGGATGGCTACACCTTC. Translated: CASSLGQGDGYTF.

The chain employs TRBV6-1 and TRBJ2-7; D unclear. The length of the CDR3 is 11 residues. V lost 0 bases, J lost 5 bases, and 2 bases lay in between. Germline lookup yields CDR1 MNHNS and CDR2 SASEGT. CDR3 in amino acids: CASSEANEQYV. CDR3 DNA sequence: TGTGCCAGCAGTGAAGCCAACGAGCAGTACGTC.